This T cell receptor beta chain comes out of a study of Ad26.COV2.S vaccination and SARS-CoV-2 variants. Findings and caveats of the study: Those who received the vaccine showed greater spike-specific TCR breadth than those given placebo.

Treatment meaning: roughly 18 received Ad26.COV2.S at low or high dose, single or two shots; 5 received placebo; per-sample allocation not given. The investigators took samples on day 63 after the first vaccine or placebo injection. Built on an Ad26 vector, the vaccine expressed Wuhan-strain SARS-CoV-2 spike. This clone has just one count. Its antigen is still unknown. The CDR3 runs to 14 residues. V lost 3 bases and J lost 12, with 20 bases in between. From germline, CDR1 is SNHLY and CDR2 FYNNEI. Generated by immunoSEQ multiplex PCR, the TCRdb table keeps only in-frame clones and is missing some. The repertoire holds approximately 480,000 clones, with roughly nine tenths as singletons.

This chain connects TRBV2 to TRBJ1-2, with unresolved D. The material was peripheral blood, obtained in a trial of Ad26.COV2.S vaccine versus placebo. The receptor comes from a person between 18 and 59 years old who received the Ad26.COV2.S COVID-19 vaccine or a placebo. CDR3 region: CASSEVRGPLYHTF. The DNA for the CDR3 is TGTGCCAGCAGTGAGGTCCGTGGGCCGCTCTACCACACCTTC.